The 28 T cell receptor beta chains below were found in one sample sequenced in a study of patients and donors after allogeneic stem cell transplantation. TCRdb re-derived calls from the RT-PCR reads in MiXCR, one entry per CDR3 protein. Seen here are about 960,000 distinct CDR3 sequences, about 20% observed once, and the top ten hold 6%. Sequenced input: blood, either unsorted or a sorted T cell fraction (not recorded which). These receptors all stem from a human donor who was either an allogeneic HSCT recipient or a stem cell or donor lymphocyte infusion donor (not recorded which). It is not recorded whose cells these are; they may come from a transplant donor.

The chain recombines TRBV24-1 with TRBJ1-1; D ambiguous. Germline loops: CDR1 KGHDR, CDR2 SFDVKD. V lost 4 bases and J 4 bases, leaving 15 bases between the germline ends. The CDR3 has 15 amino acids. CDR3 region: CATSEWRGKCTEAFF. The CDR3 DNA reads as TGTGCCACCAGTGAATGGCGGGGAAAGTGCACTGAAGCTTTCTTT.

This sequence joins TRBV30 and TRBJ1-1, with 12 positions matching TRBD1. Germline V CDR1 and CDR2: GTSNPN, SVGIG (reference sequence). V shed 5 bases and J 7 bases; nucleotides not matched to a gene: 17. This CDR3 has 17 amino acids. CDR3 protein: CAWVTLPGQGAFGEAFF. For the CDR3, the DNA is TGTGCCTGGGTAACCCTCCCGGGACAGGGGGCTTTTGGTGAAGCTTTCTTT.

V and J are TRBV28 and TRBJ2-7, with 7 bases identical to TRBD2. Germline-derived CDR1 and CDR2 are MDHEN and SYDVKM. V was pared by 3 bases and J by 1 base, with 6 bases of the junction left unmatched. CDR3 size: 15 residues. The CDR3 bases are TGTGCCAGCAGTTTTCGGGGGGTGCGGTCCTACGAGCAGTACTTC. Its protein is CASSFRGVRSYEQYF.

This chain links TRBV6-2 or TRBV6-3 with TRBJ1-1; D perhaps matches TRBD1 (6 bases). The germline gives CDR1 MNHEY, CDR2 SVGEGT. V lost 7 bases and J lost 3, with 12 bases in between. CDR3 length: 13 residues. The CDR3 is CASNRVGDTEAFF. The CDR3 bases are TGTGCCAGCAACAGGGTAGGGGACACTGAAGCTTTCTTT.

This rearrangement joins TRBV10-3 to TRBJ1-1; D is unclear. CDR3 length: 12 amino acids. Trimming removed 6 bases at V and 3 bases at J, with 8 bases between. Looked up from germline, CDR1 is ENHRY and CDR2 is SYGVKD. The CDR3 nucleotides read TGTGCCATCAGCCAGGAGGACACTGAAGCTTTCTTT. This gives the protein CAISQEDTEAFF.

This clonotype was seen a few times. CDR3 in DNA: TGTGCCAGCAGCTTAGTCGCCGGGTCCGGTATTCCGCCCCAGCATTTT. Amino acid sequence: CASSLVAGSGIPPQHF. V usage is TRBV11-2 and J usage is TRBJ1-5, with D unresolved. The V end was cut by 1 base, the J end by 9 bases, with 19 bases between. Per the germline V gene, CDR1 is SGHAT and CDR2 is FQNNGV. This CDR3 has 16 residues.

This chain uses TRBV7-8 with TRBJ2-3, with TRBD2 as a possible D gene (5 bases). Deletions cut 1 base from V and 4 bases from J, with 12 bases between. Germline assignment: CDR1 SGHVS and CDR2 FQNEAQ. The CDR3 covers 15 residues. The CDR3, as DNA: TGTGCCAGCAGCTTAGAGAGGGCAGTCCCAGATACGCAGTATTTT. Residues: CASSLERAVPDTQYF.

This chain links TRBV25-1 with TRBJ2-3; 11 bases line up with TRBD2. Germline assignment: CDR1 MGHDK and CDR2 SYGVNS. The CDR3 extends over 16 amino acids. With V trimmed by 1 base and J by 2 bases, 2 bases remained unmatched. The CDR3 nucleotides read TGTGCCAGCAGTGAATCGACTAGCGGGGTCACAGATACGCAGTATTTT. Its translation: CASSESTSGVTDTQYF.

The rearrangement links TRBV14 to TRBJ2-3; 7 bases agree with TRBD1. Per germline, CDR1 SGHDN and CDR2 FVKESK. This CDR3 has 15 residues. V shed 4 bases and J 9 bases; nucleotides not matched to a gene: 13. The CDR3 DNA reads TGTGCCAGCAGCCGTACAGGGGCCAACGTGGGCACGCAGTATTTT. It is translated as CASSRTGANVGTQYF.

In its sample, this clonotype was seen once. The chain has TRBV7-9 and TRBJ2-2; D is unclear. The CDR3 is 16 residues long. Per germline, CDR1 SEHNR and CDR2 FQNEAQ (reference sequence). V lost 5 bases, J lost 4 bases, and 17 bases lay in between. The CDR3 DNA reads TGTGCCAGCAGCGACCTCGTGGGATCACGCACCGGGGAGCTGTTTTTT. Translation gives CASSDLVGSRTGELFF.

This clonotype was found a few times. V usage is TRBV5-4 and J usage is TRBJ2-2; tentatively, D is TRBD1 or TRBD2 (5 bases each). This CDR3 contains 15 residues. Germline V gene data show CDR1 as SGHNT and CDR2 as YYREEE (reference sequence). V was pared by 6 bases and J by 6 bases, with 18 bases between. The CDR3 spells CASTRRDGDAGELFF. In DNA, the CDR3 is TGTGCCAGCACCCGCCGGGACGGTGATGCCGGGGAGCTGTTTTTT.

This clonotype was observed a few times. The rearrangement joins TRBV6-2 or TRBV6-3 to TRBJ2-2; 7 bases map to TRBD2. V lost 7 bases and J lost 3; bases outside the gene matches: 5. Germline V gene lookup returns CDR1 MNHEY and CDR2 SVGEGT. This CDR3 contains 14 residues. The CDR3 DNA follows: TGTGCCAGCACCAGACTAGCTGACACCGGGGAGCTGTTTTTT. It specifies CASTRLADTGELFF.

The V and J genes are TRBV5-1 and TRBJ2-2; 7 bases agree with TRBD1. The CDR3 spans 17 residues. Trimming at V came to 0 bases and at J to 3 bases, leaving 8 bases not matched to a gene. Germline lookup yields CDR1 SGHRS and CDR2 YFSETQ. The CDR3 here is CASSLVQGSRHTGELFF. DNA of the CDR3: TGCGCCAGCAGCTTGGTACAGGGGAGTAGACACACCGGGGAGCTGTTTTTT. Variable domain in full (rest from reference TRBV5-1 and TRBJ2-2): KAGVTQTPRYLIKTRGQQVTLSCSPISGHRSVSWYQQTPGQGLQFLFEYFSETQRNKGNFPGRFSGRQFSNSRSEMNVSTLELGDSALYLCASSLVQGSRHTGELFFGEGSRLTVL.

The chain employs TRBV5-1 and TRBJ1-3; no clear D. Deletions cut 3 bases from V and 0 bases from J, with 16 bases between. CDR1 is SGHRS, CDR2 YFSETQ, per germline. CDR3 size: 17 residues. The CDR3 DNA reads TGCGCCAGCAGCTGGAGTGACCACCGCTTCTCTGGAAACACCATATATTTT. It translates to CASSWSDHRFSGNTIYF.

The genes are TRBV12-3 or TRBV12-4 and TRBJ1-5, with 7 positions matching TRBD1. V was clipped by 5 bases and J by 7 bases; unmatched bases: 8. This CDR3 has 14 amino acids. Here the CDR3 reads CASSGVRGEQPQHF. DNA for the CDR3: TGTGCCAGCAGTGGGGTCAGGGGGGAGCAGCCCCAGCATTTT.

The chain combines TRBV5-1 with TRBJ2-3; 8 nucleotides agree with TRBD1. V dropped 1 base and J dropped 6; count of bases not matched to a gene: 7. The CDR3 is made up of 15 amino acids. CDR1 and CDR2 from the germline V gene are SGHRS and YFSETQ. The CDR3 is CASSLSTGAADTQYF. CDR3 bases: TGCGCCAGCAGCTTGTCGACAGGGGCCGCGGATACGCAGTATTTT.

CDR3: CASSLGGTKGNEQFF. The CDR3 DNA reads as TGTGCCAGCAGCTTAGGGGGCACAAAGGGCAATGAGCAGTTCTTC. J is TRBJ2-1 and V is TRBV7-2, with D possibly matching TRBD1 (5 bases). Per germline, CDR1 SGHTA and CDR2 FQGNSA. CDR3 length: 15 amino acids. The V end was cut by 1 base, the J end by 6 bases, with 13 bases between.

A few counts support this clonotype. CDR3 sequence (DNA): TGTGCCAGCAGCCCCGGAGCCTATAATTCACCCCTCCACTTT. This encodes CASSPGAYNSPLHF. This chain joins TRBV7-2 and TRBJ1-6; unclear D gene. CDR3 size: 14 residues. V was cut by 5 bases and J by 2 bases, with 7 bases left in between. Per germline, CDR1 SGHTA and CDR2 FQGNSA.

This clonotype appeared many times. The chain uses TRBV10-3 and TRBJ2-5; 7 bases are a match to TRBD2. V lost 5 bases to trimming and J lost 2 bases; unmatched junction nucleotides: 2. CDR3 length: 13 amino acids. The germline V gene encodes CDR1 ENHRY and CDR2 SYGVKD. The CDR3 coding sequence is TGTGCCATCAGTCCTAGCGGACAAGAGACCCAGTACTTC. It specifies CAISPSGQETQYF.

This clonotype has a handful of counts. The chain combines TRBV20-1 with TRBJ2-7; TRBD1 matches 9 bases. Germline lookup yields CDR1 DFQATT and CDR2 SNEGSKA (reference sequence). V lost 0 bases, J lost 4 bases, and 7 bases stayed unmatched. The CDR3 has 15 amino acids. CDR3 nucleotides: TGCAGTGCTAGAGATGGGGACAGGGTCCAATACGAGCAGTACTTC. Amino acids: CSARDGDRVQYEQYF.

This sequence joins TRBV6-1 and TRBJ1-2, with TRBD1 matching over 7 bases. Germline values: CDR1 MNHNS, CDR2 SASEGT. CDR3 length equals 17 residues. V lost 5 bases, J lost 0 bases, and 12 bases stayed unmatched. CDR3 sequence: CASSTAGTATSNYGYTF. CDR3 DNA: TGTGCCAGCAGTACCGCCGGGACAGCAACCTCTAACTATGGCTACACCTTC.

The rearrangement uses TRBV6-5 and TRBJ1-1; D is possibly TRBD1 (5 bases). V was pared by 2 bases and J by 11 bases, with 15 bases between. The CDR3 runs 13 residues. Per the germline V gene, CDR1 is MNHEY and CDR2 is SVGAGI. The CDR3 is CASSYATGTHAFF. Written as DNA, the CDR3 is TGTGCCAGCAGTTACGCAACCGGGACGCACGCTTTCTTT.

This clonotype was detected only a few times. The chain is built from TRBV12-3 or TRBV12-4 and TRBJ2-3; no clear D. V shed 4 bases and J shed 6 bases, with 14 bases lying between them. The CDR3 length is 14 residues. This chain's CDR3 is CASSSTPGPDTQYF. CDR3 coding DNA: TGTGCCAGCAGTTCCACACCGGGCCCCGATACGCAGTATTTT.

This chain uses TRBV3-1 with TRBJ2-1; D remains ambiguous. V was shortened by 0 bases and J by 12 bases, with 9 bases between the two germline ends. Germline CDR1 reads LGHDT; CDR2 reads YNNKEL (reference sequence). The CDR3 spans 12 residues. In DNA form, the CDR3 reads TGTGCCAGCAGCCAAGATGGTTTGTCGCAGTTCTTC. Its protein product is CASSQDGLSQFF.

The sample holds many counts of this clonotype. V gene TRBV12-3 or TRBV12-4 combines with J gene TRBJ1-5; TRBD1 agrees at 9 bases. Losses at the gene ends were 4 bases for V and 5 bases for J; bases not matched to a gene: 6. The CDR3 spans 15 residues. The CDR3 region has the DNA TGTGCCAGCAGTTCCGGACAGGGGCGGGATCAGCCCCAGCATTTT. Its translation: CASSSGQGRDQPQHF.

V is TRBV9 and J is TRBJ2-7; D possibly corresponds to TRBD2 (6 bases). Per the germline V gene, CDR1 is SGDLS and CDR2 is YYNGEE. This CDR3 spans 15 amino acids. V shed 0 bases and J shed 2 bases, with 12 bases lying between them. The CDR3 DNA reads TGTGCCAGCAGCGTAGGCGGCGGGACGACCTACGAGCAGTACTTC. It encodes CASSVGGGTTYEQYF.

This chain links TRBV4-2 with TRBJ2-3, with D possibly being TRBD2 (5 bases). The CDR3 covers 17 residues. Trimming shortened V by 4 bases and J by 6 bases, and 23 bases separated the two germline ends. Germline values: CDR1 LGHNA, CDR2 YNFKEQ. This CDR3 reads CASSLPFGSSSGDTQYF. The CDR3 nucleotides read TGTGCCAGCAGCCTCCCTTTTGGCTCCAGCTCGGGGGATACGCAGTATTTT.

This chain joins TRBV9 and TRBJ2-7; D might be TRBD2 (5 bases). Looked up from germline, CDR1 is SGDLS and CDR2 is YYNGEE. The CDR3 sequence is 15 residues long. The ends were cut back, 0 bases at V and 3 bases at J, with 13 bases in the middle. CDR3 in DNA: TGTGCCAGCAGCGTAGAGGAGGCCAGCTACTACGAGCAGTACTTC. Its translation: CASSVEEASYYEQYF.